The 15 T cell receptor beta chains below were found in one sample sequenced in a study of early T cells in non-severe SARS-CoV-2 infection. TCRdb called the 5' RACE reads again in MiXCR, with one record for every CDR3 protein. This sample carries 65,000 to 95,000 distinct CDR3 sequences, about a sixth of them seen once, and the ten largest clones take about 2.6%. The sequenced material came from whole blood. These receptor sequences come from an adult who was a healthcare worker with PCR-confirmed SARS-CoV-2 infection or an uninfected control (not recorded which).

The table lists this clonotype with a few counts. The genes are TRBV7-8 and TRBJ2-1, with a tentative D call TRBD1 (5 bases). The CDR3 has 19 amino acids. Trimming removed 2 bases from V and 8 bases from J, with 28 bases in between. CDR1 is SGHVS, CDR2 FQNEAQ, per germline. The chain's CDR3 is CASSLFVFRGAAGSDEQFF. In DNA, the CDR3 is TGTGCCAGCAGCTTATTTGTGTTTCGAGGTGCGGCAGGGTCAGATGAGCAGTTCTTC.

The chain recombines TRBV11-2 with TRBJ1-3; D remains unclear. The ends were cut back, 5 bases at V and 2 bases at J, with 4 bases in the middle. The germline V gene has CDR1 SGHAT and CDR2 FQNNGV. The CDR3 has 12 amino acids. CDR3 DNA sequence: TGTGCCAGCAGCAATACTGGAAACACCATATATTTT. Amino acids: CASSNTGNTIYF.

This clonotype has ten or more counts. This chain joins TRBV25-1 and TRBJ2-4; TRBD1 is a possible D gene (5 bases). Trimming cost V 1 base and J 7 bases, with 11 bases left between them. The CDR3 spans 14 residues. Germline V gene data show CDR1 as MGHDK and CDR2 as SYGVNS. The CDR3 bases are TGTGCCAGCAGTGAATCCACAGGCTCCAACATTCAGTACTTC. It translates to CASSESTGSNIQYF. Drawing the rest from reference TRBV25-1 and TRBJ2-4, the complete variable domain is EADIYQTPRYLVIGTGKKITLECSQTMGHDKMYWYQQDPGMELHLIHYSYGVNSTEKGDLSSESTVSRIRTEHFPLTLESARPSHTSQYLCASSESTGSNIQYFGAGTRLSVL.

Written as DNA, the CDR3 is TGTGCCAGCAGCTTAGCCATGGGCCTAGCGGGAGTTGAGCAGTACTTC. It encodes CASSLAMGLAGVEQYF. The chain recombines TRBV7-2 with TRBJ2-7, with 10 bases that match TRBD2. CDR3 size: 16 residues. Germline V gives CDR1 SGHTA, CDR2 FQGNSA. V dropped 0 bases and J dropped 7; count of bases not matched to a gene: 9.

Remarks on this clonotype: A read error may produce the germline difference seen at one junction end. J is TRBJ2-1 and V is TRBV6-6; maybe TRBD1 (5 bases). The CDR3 covers 11 residues. Germline V gene data show CDR1 as MNHNY and CDR2 as SVGAGI (reference sequence). CDR3 DNA: TGTGCCTGCAGTAGAACACAGGAGTCCTTCTTC. It is translated as CACSRTQESFF.

This chain uses TRBV7-9 with TRBJ2-5, with no clear D. The length of the CDR3 is 12 residues. V was clipped by 5 bases and J by 4 bases, with 8 bases between them. The germline V gene has CDR1 SEHNR and CDR2 FQNEAQ (reference sequence). In nucleotides, the CDR3 is TGTGCCAGCAGCCCCGGTGTAGAGACCCAGTACTTC. Translated, it gives CASSPGVETQYF.

This chain joins TRBV20-1 and TRBJ2-7; 11 bases align to TRBD2. J lost 0 bases, V lost 3 bases, and 1 base had no gene match. CDR3 length: 14 residues. Germline-derived CDR1 and CDR2 are DFQATT and SNEGSKA (reference sequence). CDR3 protein: CSARGLADSYEQYF. The CDR3 DNA follows: TGCAGTGCTAGGGGACTAGCGGACTCCTACGAGCAGTACTTC.

The CDR3 DNA follows: TGTGCCAGCAGTGAAGCGCTTCTTGGCAGGGGATACGAGCAGTACTTC. It is translated as CASSEALLGRGYEQYF. The chain joins TRBV2 to TRBJ2-7; tentatively, D is TRBD1 (6 bases). CDR3 length equals 16 residues. In germline, CDR1 is SNHLY, CDR2 FYNNEI. V dropped 0 bases and J dropped 4 bases, with 16 bases sitting between them.

This clonotype was counted only a few times. This chain uses TRBV24-1 with TRBJ2-3; TRBD2 aligns across 11 bases. CDR1 is KGHDR and CDR2 is SFDVKD in the germline V gene. J was trimmed by 2 bases and V by 4 bases; bases with no gene match: 7. This CDR3 has 17 residues. The CDR3 DNA follows: TGTGCCACCAGTGACTTTCGACTAGCGGGGACCACAGATACGCAGTATTTT. Its translation is CATSDFRLAGTTDTQYF.

This clonotype turned up a few times. This chain connects TRBV28 to TRBJ2-3; D gene ambiguous. Per the germline V gene, CDR1 is MDHEN and CDR2 is SYDVKM. The CDR3 has 11 amino acids. Trimming removed 3 bases at V and 7 bases at J, with 5 bases between. The CDR3 protein is CASSFGHTQYF. The CDR3 nucleotides are TGTGCCAGCAGTTTCGGACATACGCAGTATTTT.

CDR3 in DNA: TGTGCCAGCGGAATTGGCTTCCGCACAGATACGCAGTATTTT. This sequence encodes CASGIGFRTDTQYF. The V gene is TRBV13, the J gene TRBJ2-3; D is undetermined. The CDR3 contains 14 residues. V lost 8 bases to trimming and J lost 1 base, with 13 bases between them. CDR1 is PRHDT and CDR2 is FYEKMQ in the germline V gene (reference sequence).

J is TRBJ2-1 and V is TRBV10-1, with D possibly called TRBD1 or TRBD2 (5 bases each). Germline V gene data show CDR1 as WNHNN and CDR2 as SYGVQD (reference sequence). The CDR3 consists of 15 residues. V was shortened by 4 bases and J by 1 base, with 11 bases between the two germline ends. CDR3 bases: TGCGCCAGCAGTGGGGGCGGGCCGTCCTACAATGAGCAGTTCTTC. This translates into CASSGGGPSYNEQFF.

This clonotype was found many times. The gene calls are TRBV7-9 and TRBJ2-3, with D perhaps TRBD2 (6 bases). The CDR3 extends over 12 amino acids. CDR1 and CDR2 (germline): SEHNR, FQNEAQ (reference sequence). Trimming cost V 6 bases and J 3 bases, with 7 bases left between them. The CDR3 sequence: CASSRGTDTQYF. The CDR3 DNA follows: TGTGCCAGCAGTCGGGGGACAGATACGCAGTATTTT.

Only a few counts were recorded for this clonotype. This chain uses TRBV14 with TRBJ2-1; D call uncertain. Trimming shortened V by 3 bases and J by 5 bases, and 8 bases separated the two germline ends. Germline CDR1 is SGHDN and CDR2 is FVKESK. This CDR3 is 13 amino acids long. In DNA form, the CDR3 reads TGTGCCAGCAGCCACGTGGCTGACAATGAGCAGTTCTTC. Protein sequence: CASSHVADNEQFF.

This clonotype was counted between two and nine times. The genes are TRBV30 and TRBJ2-7; 7 nucleotides match TRBD1. The CDR3 sequence is 13 residues long. The junction had 2 bases not matched to a gene; V was cut back by 1 base and J by 2 bases. Looked up from germline, CDR1 is GTSNPN and CDR2 is SVGIG (reference sequence). The CDR3 loop is CAWSGQGTYEQYF. CDR3 nucleotide sequence: TGTGCCTGGAGTGGACAGGGCACCTACGAGCAGTACTTC.